The entry below describes one TCR beta chain. The data originate from a study of blood T cell repertoires in COVID-19. Study summary: Material from acute and convalescent COVID-19 was sourced from the United States, Italy and Spain. Sources were T cells, B-cell-depleted T cells, or PBMCs; the material itself was cDNA or gDNA.

Authors' analysis steps: Amplified reference gene primers provided the basis for estimating nucleated cell counts. Method: immunoSEQ multiplex PCR; TCRdb's copy keeps in-frame clones and lacks some. Clone size and V and J calls were adopted from that table, with D and trimming inferred from the DNA. The sample consists of roughly 50,000 clones, 75% to 90% of them appearing once. This CDR3 is 15 amino acids long. CDR1 is SGDLS and CDR2 is YYNGEE in the germline V gene. The V end was cut by 4 bases, the J end by 4 bases, with 18 bases between. The source material was peripheral blood. The source of this sequence is a man aged 50 or older with acute or convalescent COVID-19. The rearrangement joins TRBV9 to TRBJ2-7; a possible D gene is TRBD1 (6 bases). The chain's CDR3 is CASSPGGALRYEQYF. CDR3 nucleotide sequence: TGTGCCAGCAGCCCTGGGGGCGCCCTAAGGTACGAGCAGTACTTC.